This T cell receptor beta chain was recorded in a study of beta chain features in type 1 diabetes (dated by TCRdb to the late 2010s). Notes on the research overall: Patients and healthy donors did not differ in mean age, gender distribution, total cell number or subset yield. A total of approximately 100,000,000 sorted cells were examined across all samples, and the number of cells per subset was strongly correlated with RNA yield. In the study, recently diagnosed type 1 diabetes patients and matched healthy donors were compared on the TCRB repertoires of their sorted circulating CD4+ T cell subsets. Whereas all 28 donors provided naive and central memory subsets, regulatory and stem cell-like memory subsets were isolated from just 8 patients and about 8 healthy donors. Findings and caveats that apply to the study as a whole: Shorter templates might be favored by PCR, yet because patient and control samples were amplified and corrected together, any such skew would affect both groups equally. HLA sub-analyses involved small numbers of individuals, so any influence of HLA type on TCRB rearrangement remained unresolved. Naive, central memory and regulatory TCRB repertoires appeared to be more alike among patients than among healthy donors. In all four CD4+ subsets, TCRB CDR3 length was moderately but significantly shorter in type 1 diabetes patients. Because cDNA was sequenced instead of genomic DNA, highly expressing activated cells could be over-represented, though the groups showed no difference in activation or CD3 levels. At VDJ recombination sites, type 1 diabetes patients had fewer insertions and more deleted nucleotides, which implies abnormalities in thymic rearrangement.

From each donor, a single peripheral blood sample of around 120 mL on average was drawn into heparinised tubes. A BD FACSAria II was used to sort naive, central memory, regulatory and stem cell-like memory CD4+ T cells with a panel that included CD45RO, CCR7, CD25, CD127, CD95 and CD27. A purity above 98% was achieved for all sorted populations. PBMCs were separated immediately by Lymphoprep density gradient centrifugation and were stained directly, without being cultured. So that batch effects would be minimized, each experiment stained and sorted samples in pairs, pairing one healthy donor with one patient. In the germline V gene, CDR1 corresponds to MNHNS and CDR2 to SASEGT. Relative to germline, V is 2 bases shorter and J is 4 bases shorter, with 15 bases between their ends. Including cysteine and phenylalanine, the CDR3 has 15 amino acids. The read is trimmed to its CDR3 DNA, 45 bases read in frame from base 1.

On this clone itself: It has no known antigen specificity. No much larger clone is present one base from it, and per-base qualities are unavailable.

The High Capacity cDNA Reverse Transcription Kit was used to reverse transcribe all of the isolated RNA, meaning that expressed TCRB transcripts were what got sequenced. Deep immunoSEQ sequencing was performed on naive, central memory and regulatory T cell samples, with an average of about 4 million total reads per sample. Sorted cells were lysed in RLT buffer and RNA was extracted with DNase-treated RNeasy Micro or Mini kits, depending on cell number. To prevent cross-contamination, each cell subset was processed individually, whereas patient and healthy donor samples were processed jointly. TCRB sequences were amplified from cDNA with the immunoSEQ multiplex PCR, producing 87-bp fragments spanning the CDR3 region. Amplicons were sequenced on the Illumina HiSeq platform. Turning to the authors' computational methods: PCR bias was corrected computationally using synthetic template baselines, and reads within Hamming distance 2 were collapsed, with unmergeable singletons discarded. Reads were aligned to IMGT to assign V, D and J genes, CDR3 length, and insertions or deletions at six rearrangement sites. Within each subset, clonotype counts were normalized to the number of sorted cells before true diversity and Gini coefficients were calculated with the tcR R package. The overlap coefficient, calculated on TCRB nucleotide sequences, was used to quantify repertoire sharing. As a proxy for the pre-selection repertoire, out-of-frame TCRB sequences from naive cells were analyzed. TCRdb obtained this table from immuneACCESS and retained in-frame rearrangements with V and J assigned. These tables miss some clones; where compared with another copy, unresolved V genes account for less than half of the shortfall, and the remainder is unexplained. V, J and clone size are those of that table, while D and trimming were read from the DNA. This sample comprises 310,000 or so clones, 15% of them detected only once. Jointly, the top ten make up less than 0.02% of the sample.

This chain is built from TRBV6-1 and TRBJ2-7; the best D guess is TRBD2, with 6 bases matching. The sequence was collected from a man between 18 and 29 years old with type 1 diabetes. What was sequenced was naive CD4+ T cells from blood. This sample's cell subset or site label indicates: true naive CD4+ T cells. This receptor carries the CDR3 CASSERREREYEQYF. The nucleotides read TGTGCCAGCAGTGAAAGGAGGGAGAGGGAGTACGAGCAGTACTTC.